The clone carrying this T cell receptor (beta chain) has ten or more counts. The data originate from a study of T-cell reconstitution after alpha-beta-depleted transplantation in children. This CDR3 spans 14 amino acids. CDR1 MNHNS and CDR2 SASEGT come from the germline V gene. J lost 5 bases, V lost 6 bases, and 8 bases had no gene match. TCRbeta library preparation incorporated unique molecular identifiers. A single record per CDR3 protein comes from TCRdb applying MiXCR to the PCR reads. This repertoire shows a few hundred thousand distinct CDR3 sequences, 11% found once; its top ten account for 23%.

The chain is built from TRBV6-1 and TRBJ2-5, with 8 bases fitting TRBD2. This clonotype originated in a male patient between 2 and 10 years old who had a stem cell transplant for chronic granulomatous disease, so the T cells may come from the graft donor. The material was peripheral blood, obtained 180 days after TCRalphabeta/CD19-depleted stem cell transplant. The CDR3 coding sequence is TGTGCCAGCAGCCGCACTAGCGGAGGGGAGACCCAGTACTTC. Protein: CASSRTSGGETQYF.